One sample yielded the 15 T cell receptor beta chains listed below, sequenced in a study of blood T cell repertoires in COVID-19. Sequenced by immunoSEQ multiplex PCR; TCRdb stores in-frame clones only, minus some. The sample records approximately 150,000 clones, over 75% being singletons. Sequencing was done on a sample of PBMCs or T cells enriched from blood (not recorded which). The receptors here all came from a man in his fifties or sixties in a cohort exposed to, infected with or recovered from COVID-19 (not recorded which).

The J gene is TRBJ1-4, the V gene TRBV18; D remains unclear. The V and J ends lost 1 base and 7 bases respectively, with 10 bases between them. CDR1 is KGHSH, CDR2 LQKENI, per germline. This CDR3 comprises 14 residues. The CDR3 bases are TGTGCCAGCTCACCACGGACTGGACGTGAAAAACTGTTTTTT. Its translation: CASSPRTGREKLFF.

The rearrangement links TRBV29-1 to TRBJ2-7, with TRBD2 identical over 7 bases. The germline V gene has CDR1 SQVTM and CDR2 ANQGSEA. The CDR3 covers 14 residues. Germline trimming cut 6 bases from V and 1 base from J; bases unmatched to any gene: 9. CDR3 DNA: TGCAGCGTCCTCAGCCTCGGGGGGTCCTACGAGCAGTACTTC. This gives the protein CSVLSLGGSYEQYF.

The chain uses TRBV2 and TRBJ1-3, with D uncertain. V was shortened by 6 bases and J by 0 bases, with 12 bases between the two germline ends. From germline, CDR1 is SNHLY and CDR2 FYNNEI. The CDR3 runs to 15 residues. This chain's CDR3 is CASRVGLVSGNTIYF. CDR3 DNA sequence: TGTGCCAGCAGGGTAGGACTTGTCTCTGGAAACACCATATATTTT.

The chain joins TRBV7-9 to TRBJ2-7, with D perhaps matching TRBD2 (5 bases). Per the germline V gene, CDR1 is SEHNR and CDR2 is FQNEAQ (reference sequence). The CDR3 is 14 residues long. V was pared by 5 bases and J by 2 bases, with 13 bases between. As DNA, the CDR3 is TGTGCCAGCAGCCCGGGGATTTCAGCCTACGAGCAGTACTTC. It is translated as CASSPGISAYEQYF.

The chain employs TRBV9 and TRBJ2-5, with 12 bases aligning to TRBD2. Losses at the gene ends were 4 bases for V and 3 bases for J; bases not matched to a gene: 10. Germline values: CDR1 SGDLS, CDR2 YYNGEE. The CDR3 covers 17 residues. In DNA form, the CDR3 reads TGTGCCAGCAGCATGAGCCGGCTAGCGGGGGGGAAAGAGACCCAGTACTTC. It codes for CASSMSRLAGGKETQYF.

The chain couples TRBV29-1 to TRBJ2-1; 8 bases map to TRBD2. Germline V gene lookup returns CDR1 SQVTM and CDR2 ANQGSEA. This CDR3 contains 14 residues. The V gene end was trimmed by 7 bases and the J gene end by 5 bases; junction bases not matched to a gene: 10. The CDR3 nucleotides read TGCAGCGCACGCACCGGGACTAGAGACAATGAGCAGTTCTTC. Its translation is CSARTGTRDNEQFF.

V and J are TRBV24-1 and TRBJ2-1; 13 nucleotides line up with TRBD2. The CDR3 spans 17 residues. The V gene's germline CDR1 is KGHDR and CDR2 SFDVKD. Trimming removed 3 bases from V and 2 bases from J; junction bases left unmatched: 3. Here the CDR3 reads CATSDPLAGGPYNEQFF. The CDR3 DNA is TGTGCCACCAGTGATCCACTAGCGGGAGGGCCCTACAATGAGCAGTTCTTC.

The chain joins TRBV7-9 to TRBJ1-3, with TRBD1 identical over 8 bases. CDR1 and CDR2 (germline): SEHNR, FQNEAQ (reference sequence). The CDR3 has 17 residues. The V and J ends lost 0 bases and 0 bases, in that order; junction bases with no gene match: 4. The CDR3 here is CASSLAGTGHSGNTIYF. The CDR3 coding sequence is TGTGCCAGCAGCTTAGCCGGGACAGGCCACTCTGGAAACACCATATATTTT.

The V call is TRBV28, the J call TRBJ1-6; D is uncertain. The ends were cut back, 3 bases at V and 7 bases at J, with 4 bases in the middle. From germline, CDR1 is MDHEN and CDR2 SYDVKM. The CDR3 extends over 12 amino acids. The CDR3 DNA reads TGTGCCAGCAGTTTTCTCAATTCACCCCTCCACTTT. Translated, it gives CASSFLNSPLHF.

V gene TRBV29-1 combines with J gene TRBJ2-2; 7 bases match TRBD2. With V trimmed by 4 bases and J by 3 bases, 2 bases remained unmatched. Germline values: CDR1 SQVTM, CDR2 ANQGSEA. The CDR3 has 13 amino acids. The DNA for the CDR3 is TGCAGCGTTGGGGACTATTACACCGGGGAGCTGTTTTTT. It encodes CSVGDYYTGELFF.

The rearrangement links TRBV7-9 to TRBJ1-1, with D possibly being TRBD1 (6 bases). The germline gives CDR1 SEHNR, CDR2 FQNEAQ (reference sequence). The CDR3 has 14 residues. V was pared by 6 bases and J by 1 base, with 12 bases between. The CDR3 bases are TGTGCCAGCAGTTTCCAGGGGTGGAACACTGAAGCTTTCTTT. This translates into CASSFQGWNTEAFF.

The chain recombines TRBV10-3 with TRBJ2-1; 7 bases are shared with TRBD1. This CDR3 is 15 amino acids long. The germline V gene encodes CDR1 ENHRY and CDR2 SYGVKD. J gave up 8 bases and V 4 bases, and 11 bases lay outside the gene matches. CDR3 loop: CAISVKRGQSDEQFF. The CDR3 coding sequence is TGTGCCATCAGTGTTAAGAGGGGGCAGTCGGATGAGCAGTTCTTC.

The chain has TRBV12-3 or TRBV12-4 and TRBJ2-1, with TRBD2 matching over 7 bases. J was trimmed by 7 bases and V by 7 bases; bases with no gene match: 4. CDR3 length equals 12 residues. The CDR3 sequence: CASTLGGNEQFF. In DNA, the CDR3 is TGTGCCAGCACCTTGGGGGGGAATGAGCAGTTCTTC.

As DNA, the CDR3 is TGTGCCAGCAGCCCCGGACAGGCAGAGCAGTACTTC. Its protein product is CASSPGQAEQYF. The rearrangement links TRBV14 to TRBJ2-7; 7 positions match TRBD1. This CDR3 has 12 residues. Germline CDR1 SGHDN, CDR2 FVKESK. Germline trimming cut 4 bases from V and 7 bases from J; bases unmatched to any gene: 4.

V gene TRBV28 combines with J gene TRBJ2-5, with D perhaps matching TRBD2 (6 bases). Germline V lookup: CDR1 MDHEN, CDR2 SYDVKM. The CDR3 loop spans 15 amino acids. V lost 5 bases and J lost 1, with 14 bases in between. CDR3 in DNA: TGTGCCAGCAGTCCACCGGGGGACCTCCAAGAGACCCAGTACTTC. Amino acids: CASSPPGDLQETQYF.